This passage covers 16 T cell receptor beta chains from one sample sequenced in a study of shared clonotypes between healthy human individuals. Here immunoSEQ multiplex PCR was the method, and the copy in TCRdb shows in-frame clones only, minus some. The top ten hold less than 0.35% of the sample, which has about 580,000 clones, 98% seen once. CD8 cells classed as naive were CD45RO-negative and positively selected for CCR7, excluding terminally differentiated effector memory CD45RA+ cells. Material for sequencing was naive CD8+ T cells sorted from blood. The source of these receptors is a man aged 25 to 40 in good health.

This chain connects TRBV27 to TRBJ2-7; a weak D match, TRBD2 (6 bases). Germline V gives CDR1 MNHEY, CDR2 SMNVEV (reference sequence). The V end was cut by 3 bases, the J end by 3 bases, with 12 bases between. The CDR3 length is 14 residues. CDR3 nucleotide sequence: TGTGCCAGCAGTTTCGGTGGCGGGATCTACGAGCAGTACTTC. It is translated as CASSFGGGIYEQYF.

The chain is built from TRBV10-1 and TRBJ2-3, with D perhaps matching TRBD2 (5 bases). The germline gives CDR1 WNHNN, CDR2 SYGVQD (reference sequence). This CDR3 contains 11 residues. Trimming cost V 8 bases and J 11 bases, with 14 bases left between them. The CDR3 reads CASRDGERQYF. In DNA form, the CDR3 reads TGCGCCAGCCGCGACGGGGAAAGGCAGTATTTT.

The chain employs TRBV29-1 and TRBJ2-1, with D tentatively TRBD2 (5 bases). Germline V gives CDR1 SQVTM, CDR2 ANQGSEA. The V end was cut by 7 bases, the J end by 5 bases, with 18 bases between. There are 14 residues in the CDR3. CDR3 sequence (DNA): TGCAGCGCTGAGGCGGGCGGACTTGACAATGAGCAGTTCTTC. Its protein product is CSAEAGGLDNEQFF.

The chain is built from TRBV7-9 and TRBJ2-7, with 7 bases that match TRBD2. From germline, CDR1 is SEHNR and CDR2 FQNEAQ (reference sequence). V was pared by 8 bases and J by 2 bases, with 6 bases of the junction left unmatched. There are 13 residues in the CDR3. The CDR3 here is CASAPAGAYEQYF. CDR3 coding DNA: TGTGCCAGCGCCCCGGCGGGAGCCTACGAGCAGTACTTC.

This sequence joins TRBV27 and TRBJ1-1; tentative D call: TRBD1 (5 bases). CDR3 length equals 13 residues. V dropped 6 bases and J dropped 4 bases, with 12 bases sitting between them. Germline values: CDR1 MNHEY, CDR2 SMNVEV (reference sequence). The DNA for the CDR3 is TGTGCCAGCAGAGAAGGACACGGCACTGAAGCTTTCTTT. Encoded protein: CASREGHGTEAFF.

This chain connects TRBV30 to TRBJ2-2; D is unclear. CDR1 is GTSNPN and CDR2 is SVGIG in the germline V gene (reference sequence). This CDR3 is 13 amino acids long. Trimming left V 4 bases short and J 1 base short, with 7 bases between. Here the CDR3 reads CAWNSVNTGELFF. CDR3 bases: TGTGCCTGGAACTCGGTGAACACCGGGGAGCTGTTTTTT.

This clone was seen just once. The chain combines TRBV4-1 with TRBJ2-7; D is perhaps TRBD2 (6 bases). Trimming took off 1 base at V and 3 bases at J, with 10 bases between the two ends. This CDR3 is 14 amino acids long. Germline assignment: CDR1 MGHRA and CDR2 YSYEKL. The CDR3 coding sequence is TGCGCCAGCAGCCAAGGGACTACCAACTACGAGCAGTACTTC. Its translation is CASSQGTTNYEQYF.

The rearrangement links TRBV15 to TRBJ2-3; TRBD2 aligns across 7 bases. Germline V gene sequence: CDR1 LNHNV, CDR2 YYDKDF (reference sequence). The V gene end was trimmed by 0 bases and the J gene end by 2 bases; junction bases not matched to a gene: 5. CDR3 length: 16 residues. The CDR3 nucleotides read TGTGCCACCAGCAGAGATAAACGGGACTACACAGATACGCAGTATTTT. It codes for CATSRDKRDYTDTQYF. Variable domain in full (rest from reference TRBV15 and TRBJ2-3): DAMVIQNPRYQVTQFGKPVTLSCSQTLNHNVMYWYQQKSSQAPKLLFHYYDKDFNNEADTPDNFQSRRPNTSFCFLDIRSPGLGDTAMYLCATSRDKRDYTDTQYFGPGTRLTVL.

This sequence joins TRBV2 and TRBJ2-7; D is unresolved. Trimming removed 2 bases at V and 11 bases at J, with 16 bases between. Germline assignment: CDR1 SNHLY and CDR2 FYNNEI. The CDR3 length is 13 residues. The DNA for the CDR3 is TGTGCCAGCAGTGAAATTGGCAGGTTTTGGGAGTACTTC. It is translated as CASSEIGRFWEYF.

Notes on this clone: The sample has other DNA sequences that encode this CDR3 too. The chain joins TRBV5-1 to TRBJ2-1, with TRBD2 identical over 10 bases. This CDR3 is 15 amino acids long. The germline gives CDR1 SGHRS, CDR2 YFSETQ. J gave up 3 bases and V 0 bases, and 0 bases lay outside the gene matches. The CDR3 DNA reads TGCGCCAGCAGCTTGGGGACTAGCGGCTACAATGAGCAGTTCTTC. Translation gives CASSLGTSGYNEQFF. Complete variable domain (other parts from reference TRBV5-1 and TRBJ2-1): KAGVTQTPRYLIKTRGQQVTLSCSPISGHRSVSWYQQTPGQGLQFLFEYFSETQRNKGNFPGRFSGRQFSNSRSEMNVSTLELGDSALYLCASSLGTSGYNEQFFGPGTRLTVL.

The J gene is TRBJ2-5, the V gene TRBV7-9, with D tentatively TRBD2 (6 bases). From germline, CDR1 is SEHNR and CDR2 FQNEAQ (reference sequence). This CDR3 is 16 amino acids long. Trimming pared 5 bases from V and 4 bases from J, leaving 20 bases between. CDR3 in amino acids: CASSPKAGKGAETQYF. The CDR3 nucleotides read TGTGCCAGCAGCCCAAAAGCGGGCAAAGGGGCAGAGACCCAGTACTTC.

Comments on this clone: Other nucleotide sequences in the sample specify the same CDR3. This chain connects TRBV7-9 to TRBJ2-1; D may be TRBD2 (5 bases). This CDR3 has 13 residues. Trimming pared 2 bases from V and 7 bases from J, leaving 9 bases between. Germline V gene sequence: CDR1 SEHNR, CDR2 FQNEAQ (reference sequence). The CDR3 sequence is CASSLSGYNEQFF. CDR3 in DNA: TGTGCCAGCAGCTTAAGCGGATATAATGAGCAGTTCTTC.

The chain uses TRBV13 and TRBJ1-1; maybe TRBD1 (5 bases). The germline CDR1 and CDR2 sequences are PRHDT and FYEKMQ (reference sequence). This CDR3 is built from 13 residues. With 5 bases removed from V and 8 bases from J, the gap between germline ends came to 15 bases. This chain's CDR3 is CASSHGAAAEAFF. CDR3 nucleotide sequence: TGTGCCAGCAGCCACGGGGCCGCAGCCGAAGCTTTCTTT.

V and J are TRBV2 and TRBJ1-1; TRBD1 matches 11 bases. This CDR3 comprises 14 residues. Germline lookup yields CDR1 SNHLY and CDR2 FYNNEI. The trim removed 8 bases at V and 4 bases at J, leaving 6 bases unmatched. As DNA, the CDR3 is TGTGCCAGCCTTCCTGGACAGGGGGCCACTGAAGCTTTCTTT. It yields the protein CASLPGQGATEAFF.

The V and J genes are TRBV7-3 and TRBJ2-1, with TRBD2 matching 7 bases. V gave up 1 base and J gave up 4 bases; unmatched junction bases: 4. CDR1 is SGHTA and CDR2 is FQGTGA in the germline V gene. The CDR3 has 15 amino acids. In DNA form, the CDR3 reads TGTGCCAGCAGCTTAAAGGCTAGCGGATACAATGAGCAGTTCTTC. This codes for CASSLKASGYNEQFF.

The chain uses TRBV6-1 and TRBJ1-5; maybe TRBD1 (6 bases). This CDR3 is 15 amino acids long. Trimming took 5 bases from V and 4 from J, leaving 15 bases between them. Germline CDR1 and CDR2: MNHNS and SASEGT. CDR3 sequence: CASSNRDEGNQPQHF. Here the CDR3 DNA reads TGTGCCAGCAGTAACAGGGATGAGGGAAATCAGCCCCAGCATTTT.